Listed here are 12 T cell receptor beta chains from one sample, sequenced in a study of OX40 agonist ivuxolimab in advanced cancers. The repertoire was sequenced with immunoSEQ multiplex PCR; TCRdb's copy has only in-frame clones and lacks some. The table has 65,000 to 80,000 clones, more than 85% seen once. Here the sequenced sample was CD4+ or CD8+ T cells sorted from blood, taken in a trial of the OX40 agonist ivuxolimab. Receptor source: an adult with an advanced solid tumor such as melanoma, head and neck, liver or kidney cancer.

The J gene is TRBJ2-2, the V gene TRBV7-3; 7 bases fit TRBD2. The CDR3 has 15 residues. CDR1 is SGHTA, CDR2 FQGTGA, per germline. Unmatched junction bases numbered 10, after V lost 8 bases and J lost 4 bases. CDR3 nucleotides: TGTGCCAGCGGACTCTCAGGGACTATCACCGGGGAGCTGTTTTTT. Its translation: CASGLSGTITGELFF.

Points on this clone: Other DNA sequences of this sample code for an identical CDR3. The CDR3 loop reads CASSPAGGPYEQYF. CDR3 DNA sequence: TGTGCCAGCAGCCCAGCGGGGGGGCCGTACGAGCAGTACTTC. This chain connects TRBV7-2 to TRBJ2-7; 10 bases line up with TRBD2. From germline, CDR1 is SGHTA and CDR2 FQGNSA. Trimming cost V 5 bases and J 4 bases; bases outside gene matches: 5. The CDR3 has 14 residues.

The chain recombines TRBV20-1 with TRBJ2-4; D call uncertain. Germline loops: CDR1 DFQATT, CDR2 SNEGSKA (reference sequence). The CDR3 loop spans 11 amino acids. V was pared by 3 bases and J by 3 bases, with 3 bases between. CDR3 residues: CSARDKNIQYF. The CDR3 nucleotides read TGCAGTGCTAGGGACAAAAACATTCAGTACTTC.

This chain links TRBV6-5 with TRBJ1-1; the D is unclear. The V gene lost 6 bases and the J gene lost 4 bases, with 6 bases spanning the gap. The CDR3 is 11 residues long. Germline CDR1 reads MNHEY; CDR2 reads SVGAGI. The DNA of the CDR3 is TGTGCCAGCAGGGGGATCACTGAAGCTTTCTTT. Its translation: CASRGITEAFF.

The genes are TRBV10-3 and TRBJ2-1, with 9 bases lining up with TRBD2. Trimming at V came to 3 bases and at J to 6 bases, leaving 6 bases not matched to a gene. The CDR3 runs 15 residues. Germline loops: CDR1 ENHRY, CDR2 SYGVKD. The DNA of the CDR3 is TGTGCCATCAGTGAAGATGGGACTAGCTTCAATGAGCAGTTCTTC. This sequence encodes CAISEDGTSFNEQFF.

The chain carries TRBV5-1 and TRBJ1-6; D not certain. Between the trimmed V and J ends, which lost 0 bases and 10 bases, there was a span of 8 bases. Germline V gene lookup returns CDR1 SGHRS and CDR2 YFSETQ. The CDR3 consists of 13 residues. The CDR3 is CASSLAGISPLHF. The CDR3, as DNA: TGCGCCAGCAGCTTGGCGGGGATCTCACCCCTCCACTTT.

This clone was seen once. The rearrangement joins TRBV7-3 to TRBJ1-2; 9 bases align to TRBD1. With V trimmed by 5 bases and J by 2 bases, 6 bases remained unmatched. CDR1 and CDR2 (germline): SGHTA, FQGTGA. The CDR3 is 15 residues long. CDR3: CASSQQQGANYGYTF. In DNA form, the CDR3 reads TGTGCCAGCAGCCAACAACAGGGGGCCAACTATGGCTACACCTTC.

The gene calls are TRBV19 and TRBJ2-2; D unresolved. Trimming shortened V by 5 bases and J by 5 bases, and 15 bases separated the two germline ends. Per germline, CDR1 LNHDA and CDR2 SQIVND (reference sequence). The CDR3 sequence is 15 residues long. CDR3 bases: TGTGCCAGTAGTCCAAGCCGGCTTCGGACCGGGGAGCTGTTTTTT. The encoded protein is CASSPSRLRTGELFF.

The CDR3 bases are TGTGCCAGCAGTCCGGAGGTCTACAATGAGCAGTTCTTC. As protein: CASSPEVYNEQFF. V usage is TRBV6-4 and J usage is TRBJ2-1; weak D call: TRBD2 (5 bases). The CDR3 sequence is 13 residues long. V lost 5 bases, J lost 3 bases, and 8 bases lay in between. The germline V gene has CDR1 MRHNA and CDR2 SNTAGT.

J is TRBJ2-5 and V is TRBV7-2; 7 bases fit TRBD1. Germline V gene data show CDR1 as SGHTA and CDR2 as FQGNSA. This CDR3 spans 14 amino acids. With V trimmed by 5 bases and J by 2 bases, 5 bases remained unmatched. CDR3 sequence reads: CASSPGQRQETQYF. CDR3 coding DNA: TGTGCCAGCAGCCCGGGACAGCGGCAAGAGACCCAGTACTTC.

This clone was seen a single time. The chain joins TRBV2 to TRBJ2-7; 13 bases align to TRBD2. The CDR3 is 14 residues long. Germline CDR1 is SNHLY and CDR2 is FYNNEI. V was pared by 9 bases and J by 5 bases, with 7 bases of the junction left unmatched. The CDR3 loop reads CARRLAGGPNEQYF. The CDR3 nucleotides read TGTGCCAGGCGACTAGCGGGGGGTCCCAACGAGCAGTACTTC.

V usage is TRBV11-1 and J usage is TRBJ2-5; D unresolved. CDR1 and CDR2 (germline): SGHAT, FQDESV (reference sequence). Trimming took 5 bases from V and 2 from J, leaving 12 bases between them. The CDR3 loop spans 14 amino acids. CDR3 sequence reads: CASSPRAQQETQYF. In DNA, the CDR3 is TGTGCCAGCAGCCCCCGCGCCCAGCAAGAGACCCAGTACTTC. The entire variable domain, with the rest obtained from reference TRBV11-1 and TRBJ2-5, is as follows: EAEVAQSPRYKITEKSQAVAFWCDPISGHATLYWYRQILGQGPELLVQFQDESVVDDSQLPKDRFSAERLKGVDSTLKIQPAELGDSAMYLCASSPRAQQETQYFGPGTRLLVL.